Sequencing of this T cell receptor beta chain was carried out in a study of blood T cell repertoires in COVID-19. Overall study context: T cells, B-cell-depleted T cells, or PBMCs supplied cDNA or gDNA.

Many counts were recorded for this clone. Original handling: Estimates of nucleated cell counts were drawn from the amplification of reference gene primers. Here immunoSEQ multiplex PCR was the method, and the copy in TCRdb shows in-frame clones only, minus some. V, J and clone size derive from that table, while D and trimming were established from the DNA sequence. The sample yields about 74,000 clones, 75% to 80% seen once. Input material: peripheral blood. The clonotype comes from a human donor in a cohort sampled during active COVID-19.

CDR3 sequence: CASSLGGSGLEKLFF. The CDR3 DNA sequence: TGCGCCAGCAGCTTGGGAGGGTCCGGATTGGAAAAACTGTTTTTT. The rearrangement uses TRBV5-1 and TRBJ1-4, with D unclear. The ends were cut back, 0 bases at V and 8 bases at J, with 14 bases in the middle. Germline V gene lookup returns CDR1 SGHRS and CDR2 YFSETQ. CDR3 size: 15 residues.